This T cell receptor (beta chain) is from a study of patients and donors after allogeneic stem cell transplantation. TCRdb used MiXCR to reprocess the RT-PCR reads, holding one entry per CDR3 protein. The sample lists 920,000 or so distinct CDR3 sequences, under 20% occurring once. The sample comprised blood, either unsorted or a sorted T cell fraction (not recorded which). This receptor was obtained from a human donor who was either an allogeneic HSCT recipient or a stem cell or donor lymphocyte infusion donor (not recorded which). It is not recorded whose cells these are; they may come from a transplant donor.

CDR3 in amino acids: CASSFSGRTGELFF. The CDR3, as DNA: TGTGCCAGCAGCTTCAGTGGAAGGACCGGGGAGCTGTTTTTT. This sequence joins TRBV7-2 and TRBJ2-2, with D hard to call. V was trimmed by 3 bases and J by 5 bases, leaving 10 bases between them. Looked up from germline, CDR1 is SGHTA and CDR2 is FQGNSA. This CDR3 is built from 14 residues.